Included here is one TCR beta chain sequence, with context. This sample is drawn from a study of blood T cell repertoires in COVID-19. This CDR3 has 16 amino acids. Germline CDR1 reads LNHDA; CDR2 reads SQIVND (reference sequence). Unmatched junction bases numbered 9, after V lost 3 bases and J lost 4 bases. As processed by the authors: Amplifying reference gene primers gave estimates of nucleated cell counts. Profiled with immunoSEQ multiplex PCR; TCRdb holds only in-frame clones, not every one. V, J and clone size are those of that table, while D and trimming were read from the DNA. In the table there are 200,000 to 250,000 clones, around 83% of which are singletons.

The receptor's source is a woman aged 18-29 years with acute or convalescent COVID-19. The V gene is TRBV19, the J gene TRBJ2-1; 7 nucleotides line up with TRBD2. Sequencing was performed on peripheral blood. The CDR3 reads CASSMVGGDSYNEQFF. The CDR3 DNA sequence: TGTGCCAGTAGTATGGTTGGGGGGGATTCTTACAATGAGCAGTTCTTC.